The table lists the clone carrying this T cell receptor (beta chain) with a few counts. The sample originates from a study of shared clonotypes between healthy human individuals. The CDR3 has 13 amino acids. V was pared by 5 bases and J by 1 base, with 9 bases between. Looked up from germline, CDR1 is SGHRS and CDR2 is YFSETQ. Data came from immunoSEQ multiplex PCR; TCRdb stores just in-frame clones and leaves some out. The table records about 1 million clones, under 80% of them present only once. This receptor was obtained from a man aged 18 to 29 in good health. The genes are TRBV5-1 and TRBJ1-2, with no clear D. The sample taken for sequencing was memory CD4+ T cells sorted from blood. As to subset: CD45RA-negative fraction. As DNA, the CDR3 is TGCGCCAGCAGTGACGGCTATAACTATGGCTACACCTTC. Its protein is CASSDGYNYGYTF.